In its sample, the clone carrying this TCR beta chain was seen a few times. V was pared by 3 bases and J by 5 bases, with 9 bases of the junction left unmatched. CDR3 size: 14 residues. Germline-derived CDR1 and CDR2 are SQVTM and ANQGSEA. The data were taken from a study of CD8+ T cells in alopecia areata. About the research overall: The study gave tofacitinib for 6 to 18 months, then 6 months off drug.

Treatment meaning: oral pan-JAK inhibitor, 5-10 mg twice daily. Extracted RNA was reverse transcribed, and the resulting cDNA served as sequencing template. Here immunoSEQ multiplex PCR was the method, and the copy in TCRdb shows in-frame clones only, minus some. The sample holds about 100,000 clones, about 61% seen once. V is TRBV29-1 and J is TRBJ2-5; 7 bases agree with TRBD1. The origin of this receptor is a human donor with alopecia areata. The sequencing used CD8+ T cells sorted from blood, collected at approximately week 60, from a patient treated with tofacitinib. For the CDR3, the DNA is TGCAGCGTTGATGAGGAAGGGGGCGTGGAGACCCAGTACTTC. Translated, it gives CSVDEEGGVETQYF.